The table lists the clone carrying this T cell receptor beta chain with a few counts. V lost 7 bases and J lost 1, with 7 bases in between. Germline CDR1 is MNHEY and CDR2 is SVGAGI. The CDR3 spans 12 residues. The data derive from a study of blood T cells in healthy people across ages. Together with a sample-barcoded 5' primer, a J-beta primer mix was included in a second PCR lasting about 7 to 11 cycles. Samples each returned at least 3 million CDR3-containing paired-end reads. A single record per CDR3 protein comes from TCRdb applying MiXCR to the 5' RACE reads. Among about 1.8 million distinct CDR3 sequences listed, around 48% were seen once.

The chain recombines TRBV6-5 with TRBJ2-5; D is ambiguous. Sequencing was carried out using blood. This receptor was identified in a woman in her thirties or forties in good health. CDR3 amino acids: CASTSTQETQYF. The CDR3, as DNA: TGTGCCAGCACCAGTACCCAAGAGACCCAGTACTTC.